In this sample, the clone carrying this T cell receptor (beta chain) turned up many times. Antigen specificity is unknown. Per germline, CDR1 SGHTA and CDR2 FQGTGA. The CDR3 is 13 residues long. The V end was cut by 0 bases, the J end by 5 bases, with 5 bases between. The data were taken from a study of response to subunit inactivated influenza vaccine. Study results and limitations: Each seasonal influenza vaccination recruits few new T cells, the authors suggested.

TCRdb used MiXCR to reprocess the RT-PCR reads, holding one entry per CDR3 protein. This sample has 750,000 to 850,000 distinct CDR3 sequences, with less than 20% found just once. The V gene is TRBV7-3, the J gene TRBJ2-1; D not certain. This clonotype was obtained from a man aged 45 to 65 who received an inactivated influenza vaccine. Specimen: PBMCs from blood, collected roughly 5 days after vaccination. CDR3 bases: TGTGCCAGCAGCTTAACCCACAACAATGAGCAGTTCTTC. Translated: CASSLTHNNEQFF. Full variable domain (rest looked up from reference TRBV7-3 and TRBJ2-1): GAGVSQTPSNKVTEKGKYVELRCDPISGHTALYWYRQSLGQGPEFLIYFQGTGAADDSGLPNDRFFAVRPEGSVSTLKIQRTERGDSAVYLCASSLTHNNEQFFGPGTRLTVL.